The 8 T cell receptor beta chains given below trace back to one sample, sequenced in a study of CD8 T cells in ankylosing spondylitis. Broader study findings: Characteristic of ankylosing spondylitis blood, it appeared, was a TCR beta motif comprising about eight highly homologous variants.

One entry per CDR3 protein results from TCRdb running MiXCR on the 5' RACE reads. The table records fewer than 750,000 distinct CDR3 sequences, around 19% of them present only once. What these receptors recognize is not known. Sequencing was performed on blood, either unsorted or a sorted T cell fraction (not recorded which). These receptors all stem from a male donor with ankylosing spondylitis.

This clonotype was counted many times. The CDR3 sequence is CASSNAGTFRYTF. The CDR3 nucleotides read TGTGCCAGCAGTAATGCGGGGACTTTTCGCTACACCTTC. The V gene is TRBV12-3 or TRBV12-4, the J gene TRBJ1-2; D perhaps matches TRBD1 (5 bases). V shed 5 bases and J shed 9 bases, with 16 bases lying between them. The CDR3 loop spans 13 amino acids.

The V gene is TRBV4-1, the J gene TRBJ2-1; the D gene is possibly TRBD2 (7 bases). CDR1 and CDR2 (germline): MGHRA, YSYEKL. The CDR3 is made up of 16 amino acids. V gave up 0 bases and J gave up 3 bases, with 12 bases separating them. CDR3 loop: CASSQEGGVIYNEQFF. The CDR3 region has the DNA TGCGCCAGCAGCCAAGAAGGGGGGGTTATCTACAATGAGCAGTTCTTC.

This chain joins TRBV6-5 and TRBJ2-3, with D perhaps matching TRBD1 (6 bases). V gave up 3 bases and J gave up 4 bases, with 11 bases separating them. Germline V gives CDR1 MNHEY, CDR2 SVGAGI. The CDR3 loop spans 14 amino acids. DNA for the CDR3: TGTGCCAGCAGTTATGGACAGCTGTCAGATACGCAGTATTTT. It yields the protein CASSYGQLSDTQYF.

The chain joins TRBV9 to TRBJ1-6; D possibly corresponds to TRBD1 (6 bases). Germline loops: CDR1 SGDLS, CDR2 YYNGEE. Trimming removed 4 bases from V and 9 bases from J, with 17 bases in between. The CDR3 has 15 amino acids. The CDR3 sequence: CASSRDISNGSPLHF. CDR3 nucleotides: TGTGCCAGCAGCAGGGACATCTCTAACGGTTCACCCCTCCACTTT.

This clonotype was counted a few times. V is TRBV5-1 and J is TRBJ2-5, with a possible D match to TRBD1 (6 bases). The germline gives CDR1 SGHRS, CDR2 YFSETQ. Trimming removed 1 base at V and 2 bases at J, with 15 bases between. The CDR3 contains 16 residues. CDR3 in DNA: TGCGCCAGCAGCTTGCAGCCTTCTGACAGGCAAGAGACCCAGTACTTC. This translates into CASSLQPSDRQETQYF.

This chain links TRBV11-2 with TRBJ2-2; no reliable D call. The CDR3 runs 17 residues. Germline V gene lookup returns CDR1 SGHAT and CDR2 FQNNGV. The V gene lost 1 base and the J gene lost 1 base, with 13 bases spanning the gap. The CDR3 DNA is TGTGCCAGCAGCTTAGTCGCGAGGAGCGAGAACACCGGGGAGCTGTTTTTT. Translated: CASSLVARSENTGELFF.

This chain links TRBV28 with TRBJ2-1, with 8 positions matching TRBD2. There are 20 residues in the CDR3. The junction had 20 bases not matched to a gene; V was cut back by 6 bases and J by 1 base. The germline CDR1 and CDR2 sequences are MDHEN and SYDVKM. The chain's CDR3 is CASRPFAGGRFRSSYNEQFF. DNA for the CDR3: TGTGCCAGCAGGCCTTTTGCGGGCGGGAGGTTCCGTTCTTCCTACAATGAGCAGTTCTTC.

This clonotype was found a few times. The chain links TRBV7-2 to TRBJ2-7; no clear D gene. Germline-derived CDR1 and CDR2 are SGHTA and FQGNSA. There are 13 residues in the CDR3. Trimming stripped 8 bases from V and 10 bases from J, with 21 bases between. DNA for the CDR3: TGTGCCAGCGCTACCCTCGACCAATCTGCACAGTACTTC. Its translation: CASATLDQSAQYF.